The subject of this entry is one TCR beta chain. The data were taken from a study of blood T cell repertoires in COVID-19. Overall study context: Whether acute or convalescent, the COVID-19 samples came from the United States, Italy and Spain. The analysed material was cDNA or gDNA that came from T cells, B-cell-depleted T cells, or PBMCs.

Under the authors' procedure: Amplification of reference gene primers was used by the study to estimate nucleated cell counts. Here immunoSEQ multiplex PCR was the method, and the copy in TCRdb shows in-frame clones only, minus some. The V and J calls and clone size are taken from that table; D and trimming were inferred from the DNA. There are more than 150,000 clones in the sample; 70% to 90% occur only once, and nearly 2.5% lies in the top ten. The source is a man aged 40-49 years with active or convalescent COVID-19. The sequenced material came from peripheral blood.

CDR3 coding DNA: TGTGCCAGTAGTTCTAAGGGACTGCCAAACACTGAAGCTTTCTTT. Its translation: CASSSKGLPNTEAFF. This rearrangement joins TRBV19 to TRBJ1-1; possible D gene TRBD1, 5 bases. Trimming took 5 bases from V and 2 from J, leaving 15 bases between them. The CDR3 length is 15 residues. The germline CDR1 and CDR2 sequences are LNHDA and SQIVND (reference sequence).